This is a list of T cell receptor beta chains from one sample in a study of cytomegalovirus exposure and HLA in healthy donors. Profiled with immunoSEQ multiplex PCR; TCRdb holds only in-frame clones, not every one. The data show about 98,000 clones, about 80% seen once. The source material was PBMCs. The receptors derive from a man aged 55 to 70 in good health and CMV-seropositive. The CDR3 runs from the conserved cysteine through the conserved F or W. A D gene is named only where the DNA matches it firmly. Size is stated for part of the rows, as once, few or many counts, or as a class when the clone is expanded.

clone_size j_call d_call v_call cdr3_nt cdr3_aa
NA TRBJ2-1 NA TRBV19 TGTGCCAGTACTACCGGAGTAGTCGATGAGCAGTTCTTC CASTTGVVDEQFF
once TRBJ1-6 TRBD1 TRBV5-1 TGCGCCAGCAGCCCGGACAGGGGAGGTTCACCCCTCCACTTT CASSPDRGGSPLHF
NA TRBJ1-2 TRBD1 TRBV7-9 TGTGCCAGCAGCTTAAACGACAGGGCTTATGGCTACACCTTC CASSLNDRAYGYTF
NA TRBJ2-1 TRBD2 TRBV18 TGTGCCAGCTCACAGACCGGGACTAGCGGGGCGTTCTCCTACAATGAGCAGTTCTTC CASSQTGTSGAFSYNEQFF
NA TRBJ1-3 TRBD1 TRBV11-1 TGTGCCAGCAGCGCCCGGACAGGGTCTGGAAACACCATATATTTT CASSARTGSGNTIYF
NA TRBJ2-7 NA TRBV19 TGTGCCAGTAGTAAGACCCCAAACCCCGCGGACGAGCAGTACTTC CASSKTPNPADEQYF
NA TRBJ2-7 TRBD1 TRBV27 TGTGCCAGCAGTCCTTCAGGGGGACCCTACGAGCAGTACTTC CASSPSGGPYEQYF
NA TRBJ2-7 TRBD1 TRBV9 TGTGCCAGCAGCCCAAAGGACAGGGCCCCTCCCTACGAGCAGTACTTC CASSPKDRAPPYEQYF
NA TRBJ1-5 TRBD1 TRBV2 TGTGCCAGCAGCGGACAGGGGGCGCATAGCAATCAGCCCCAGCATTTT CASSGQGAHSNQPQHF
NA TRBJ1-1 TRBD1 TRBV29-1 TGCAGCGTGGAGACAGGGGGGCGGGACACTGAAGCTTTCTTT CSVETGGRDTEAFF
NA TRBJ2-3 TRBD2 TRBV9 TGTGCCAGCAGCACGGGTGTTAGCGGGGGGGCTGTAGATACGCAGTATTTT CASSTGVSGGAVDTQYF
once TRBJ2-7 TRBD2 TRBV7-9 TGTGCCAGCAGCTCTAGCGGGCCAGAGAAGCAGTACTTC CASSSSGPEKQYF
few TRBJ2-2 NA TRBV5-6 TGTGCCAGCAGCTGGAGCAGACTGAACACCGGGGAGCTGTTTTTT CASSWSRLNTGELFF
NA TRBJ1-5 TRBD1 TRBV7-7 TGTGCTAGCAGCACTGACAGGGCCGATCAGCCCCAGCATTTT CASSTDRADQPQHF
few TRBJ1-1 NA TRBV30 TGTGCCTGGAGTAACGAGGGCACTGAAGCTTTCTTT CAWSNEGTEAFF
NA TRBJ2-7 NA TRBV6-1 TGTGCCAGCAGTGAATGGGGGGGGCCTAATGGGCAGTACTTC CASSEWGGPNGQYF